This passage covers 2 T cell receptor beta chains from one sample sequenced in a study of cytomegalovirus exposure and HLA in healthy donors. The PCR used 60 Vbeta and 13 Jbeta primers. Sequencing was performed with immunoSEQ multiplex PCR; in TCRdb, only in-frame clones are kept and a portion is missing. The table shows about 160,000 clones, with around 80% occurring only once. The sequenced sample was PBMCs. These receptors came from a female donor in good health and CMV-seronegative.

This chain links TRBV7-9 with TRBJ2-7; D not resolved. Trimming shortened V by 4 bases and J by 2 bases, and 9 bases separated the two germline ends. The CDR3 loop spans 13 amino acids. Looked up from germline, CDR1 is SEHNR and CDR2 is FQNEAQ (reference sequence). The CDR3 loop reads CASSSVPPYEQYF. DNA of the CDR3: TGTGCCAGCAGCTCCGTCCCCCCCTACGAGCAGTACTTC.

This clone has only a few counts. The chain joins TRBV19 to TRBJ1-5; D not certain. Germline V gene lookup returns CDR1 LNHDA and CDR2 SQIVND (reference sequence). This CDR3 is 15 amino acids long. Between the trimmed V and J ends, which lost 5 bases and 3 bases, there was a span of 14 bases. Written as DNA, the CDR3 is TGTGCCAGTAGTTCGGGGAGCAACTTCAATCAGCCCCAGCATTTT. As protein: CASSSGSNFNQPQHF.